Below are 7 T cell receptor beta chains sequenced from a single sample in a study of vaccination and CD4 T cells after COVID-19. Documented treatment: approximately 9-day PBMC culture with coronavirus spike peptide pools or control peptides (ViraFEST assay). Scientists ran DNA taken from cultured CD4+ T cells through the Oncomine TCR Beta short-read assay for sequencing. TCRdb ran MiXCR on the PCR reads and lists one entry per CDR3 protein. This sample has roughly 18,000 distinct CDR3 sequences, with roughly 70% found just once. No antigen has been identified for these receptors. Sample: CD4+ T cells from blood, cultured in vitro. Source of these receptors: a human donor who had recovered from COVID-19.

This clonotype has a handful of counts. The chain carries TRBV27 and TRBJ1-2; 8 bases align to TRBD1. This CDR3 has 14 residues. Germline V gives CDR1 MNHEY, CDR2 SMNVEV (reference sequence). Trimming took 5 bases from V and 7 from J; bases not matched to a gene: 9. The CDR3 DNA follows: TGTGCCAGCAGTGGACTACAGGGGGTCGGTGGCTACACCTTC. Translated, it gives CASSGLQGVGGYTF.

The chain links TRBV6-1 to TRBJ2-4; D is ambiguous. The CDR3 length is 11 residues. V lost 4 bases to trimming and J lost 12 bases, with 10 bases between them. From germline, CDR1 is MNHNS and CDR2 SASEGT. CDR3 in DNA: TGTGCCAGCAGTGGAGGAGTAGGTCAGTACTTC. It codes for CASSGGVGQYF.

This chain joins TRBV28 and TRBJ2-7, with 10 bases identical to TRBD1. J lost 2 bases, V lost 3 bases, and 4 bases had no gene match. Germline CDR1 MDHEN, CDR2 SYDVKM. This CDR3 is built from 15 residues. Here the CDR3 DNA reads TGTGCCAGCAGTTTGTCCGGGACAGGGGCCTACGAGCAGTACTTC. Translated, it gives CASSLSGTGAYEQYF.

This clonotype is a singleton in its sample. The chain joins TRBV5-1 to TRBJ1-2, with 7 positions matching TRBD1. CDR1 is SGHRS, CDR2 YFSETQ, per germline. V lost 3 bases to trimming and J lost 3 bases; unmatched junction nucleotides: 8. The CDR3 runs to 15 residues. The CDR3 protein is CASSSIYRGDYGYTF. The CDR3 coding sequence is TGCGCCAGCAGCTCAATTTACAGGGGCGACTATGGCTACACCTTC.

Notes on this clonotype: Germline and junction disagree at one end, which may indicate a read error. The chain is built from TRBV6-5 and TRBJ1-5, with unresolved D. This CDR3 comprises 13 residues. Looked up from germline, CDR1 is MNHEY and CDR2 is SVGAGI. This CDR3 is CASGYGPAQPQHF. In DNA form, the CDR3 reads TGTGCCAGCGGTTACGGGCCGGCTCAGCCCCAGCATTTT.

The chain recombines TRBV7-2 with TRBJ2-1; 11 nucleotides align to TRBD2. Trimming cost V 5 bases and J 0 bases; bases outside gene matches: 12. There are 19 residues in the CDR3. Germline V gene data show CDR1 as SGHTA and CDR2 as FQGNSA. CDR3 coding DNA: TGTGCCAGCAGCACACCGACCGGGACTAGCGGTACCTCCTACAATGAGCAGTTCTTC. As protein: CASSTPTGTSGTSYNEQFF.

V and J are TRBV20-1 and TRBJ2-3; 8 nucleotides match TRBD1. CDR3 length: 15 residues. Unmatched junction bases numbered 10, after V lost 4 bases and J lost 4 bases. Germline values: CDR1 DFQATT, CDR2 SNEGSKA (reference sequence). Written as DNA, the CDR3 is TGCAGTGCTAACGCCCGGGACAGGAGTGCAGATACGCAGTATTTT. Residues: CSANARDRSADTQYF.